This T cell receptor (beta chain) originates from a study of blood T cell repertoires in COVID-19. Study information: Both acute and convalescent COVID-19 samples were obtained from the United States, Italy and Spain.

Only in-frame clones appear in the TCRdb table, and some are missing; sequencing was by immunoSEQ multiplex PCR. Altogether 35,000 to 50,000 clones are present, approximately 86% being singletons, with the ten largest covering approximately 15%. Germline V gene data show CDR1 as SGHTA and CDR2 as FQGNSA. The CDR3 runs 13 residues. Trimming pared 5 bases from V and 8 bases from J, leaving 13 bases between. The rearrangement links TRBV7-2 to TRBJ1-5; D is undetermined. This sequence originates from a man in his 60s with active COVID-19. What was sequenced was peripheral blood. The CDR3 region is CASSPRVREPQHF. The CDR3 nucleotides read TGTGCCAGCAGCCCGCGGGTGCGGGAGCCCCAGCATTTT.